What follows are 25 T cell receptor beta chains derived from one specimen sequenced in a study of cytomegalovirus exposure and HLA in healthy donors. PCR was performed using 60 Vbeta and 13 Jbeta primers. Here immunoSEQ multiplex PCR was the method, and the copy in TCRdb shows in-frame clones only, minus some. The table gives about 210,000 clones; the top ten clones make up around 0.95% of it. Material for sequencing was PBMCs. The receptors were gathered from a woman aged 25 to 39 in good health and CMV-seropositive.

V gene TRBV5-8 combines with J gene TRBJ2-5; 9 nucleotides match TRBD2. Germline-derived CDR1 and CDR2 are SGHTS and YDEGEE. V lost 5 bases and J lost 3; bases outside the gene matches: 11. The CDR3 is 16 amino acids. The CDR3 here is CASRWGAGGPEETQYF. The CDR3 bases are TGTGCCAGCAGGTGGGGTGCGGGAGGGCCGGAAGAGACCCAGTACTTC.

The chain uses TRBV28 and TRBJ1-5, with a possible D match to TRBD1 (6 bases). In germline, CDR1 is MDHEN, CDR2 SYDVKM. The CDR3 sequence is 13 residues long. Deletions cut 5 bases from V and 7 bases from J, with 12 bases between. The CDR3 spells CASSPETGQPQHF. Written as DNA, the CDR3 is TGTGCCAGCAGTCCCGAGACAGGACAGCCCCAGCATTTT.

The CDR3 sequence: CAGQGHPNTEAFF. Written as DNA, the CDR3 is TGTGCCGGACAGGGACATCCGAACACTGAAGCTTTCTTT. This chain joins TRBV30 and TRBJ1-1, with TRBD1 matching 8 bases. Trimming removed 8 bases from V and 1 base from J; junction bases left unmatched: 6. The CDR3 totals 13 residues. Germline V gene sequence: CDR1 GTSNPN, CDR2 SVGIG (reference sequence).

The V call is TRBV19, the J call TRBJ2-6; perhaps TRBD1 as D (6 bases). Deletions cut 6 bases from V and 2 bases from J, with 11 bases between. CDR1 LNHDA and CDR2 SQIVND come from the germline V gene (reference sequence). CDR3 length: 15 amino acids. The CDR3: CASSEQGTGANVLTF. As DNA, the CDR3 is TGTGCCAGTAGCGAACAGGGAACTGGGGCCAACGTCCTGACTTTC.

V usage is TRBV25-1 and J usage is TRBJ1-3; D possibly corresponds to TRBD1 (5 bases). Germline values: CDR1 MGHDK, CDR2 SYGVNS. Between the trimmed V and J ends, which lost 4 bases and 4 bases, there was a span of 11 bases. The CDR3 consists of 14 residues. CDR3 sequence: CASSATVAGNTIYF. The CDR3 region has the DNA TGTGCCAGCAGTGCGACAGTGGCCGGAAACACCATATATTTT.

The V gene is TRBV4-1, the J gene TRBJ2-7; 8 positions match TRBD1. V dropped 0 bases and J dropped 3; count of bases not matched to a gene: 7. The CDR3 consists of 16 residues. Germline assignment: CDR1 MGHRA and CDR2 YSYEKL. The DNA of the CDR3 is TGCGCCAGCAGCCAAGACGAGAGACAGGGGTTCTACGAGCAGTACTTC. Amino acids: CASSQDERQGFYEQYF.

The chain couples TRBV7-2 to TRBJ2-3; the D is unclear. Germline V CDR1 and CDR2: SGHTA, FQGNSA. The CDR3 contains 15 residues. V lost 5 bases and J 8 bases, leaving 20 bases between the germline ends. In nucleotides, the CDR3 is TGTGCCAGCAGCACTTATCTTACCGAGTATTCTACGCAGTATTTT. Its protein product is CASSTYLTEYSTQYF.

The chain has TRBV19 and TRBJ1-6; D is perhaps TRBD1 (5 bases). CDR1 and CDR2 from the germline V gene are LNHDA and SQIVND (reference sequence). Trimming pared 1 base from V and 8 bases from J, leaving 12 bases between. The CDR3 has 15 residues. The CDR3 region is CASSIARGLHSPLHF. The CDR3 DNA sequence: TGTGCCAGTAGTATAGCTAGGGGTCTCCATTCACCCCTCCACTTT. Combining the CDR3 with reference TRBV19 and TRBJ1-6 gives the whole variable domain DGGITQSPKYLFRKEGQNVTLSCEQNLNHDAMYWYRQDPGQGLRLIYYSQIVNDFQKGDIAEGYSVSREKKESFPLTVTSAQKNPTAFYLCASSIARGLHSPLHFGNGTRLTVT.

J is TRBJ1-2 and V is TRBV29-1; a possible D gene is TRBD1 (5 bases). V dropped 3 bases and J dropped 6 bases, with 11 bases sitting between them. CDR1 is SQVTM, CDR2 ANQGSEA, per germline. The CDR3 length is 12 residues. In nucleotides, the CDR3 is TGCAGCGTTGAGAAGGGGATTGATGGCTACACCTTC. It is translated as CSVEKGIDGYTF.

V is TRBV7-8 and J is TRBJ2-1; TRBD1 is a possible D gene (5 bases). There are 16 residues in the CDR3. CDR1 and CDR2 from the germline V gene are SGHVS and FQNEAQ. The V gene lost 6 bases and the J gene lost 5 bases, with 20 bases spanning the gap. CDR3 nucleotides: TGTGCCAGCAGGCCTACCAGGTTAGGGGCAAACAATGAGCAGTTCTTC. Amino acids: CASRPTRLGANNEQFF.

CDR3 loop: CASSTGLPNQYGYTF. DNA of the CDR3: TGTGCCAGCAGTACGGGACTCCCTAATCAGTATGGCTACACCTTC. The V call is TRBV6-1, the J call TRBJ1-2, with D possibly matching TRBD1 (5 bases). The V end lost 5 bases, the J end lost 5 bases, and 18 bases lay between the germline ends. This CDR3 comprises 15 residues. The germline V gene has CDR1 MNHNS and CDR2 SASEGT.

The chain uses TRBV28 and TRBJ1-6, with 8 bases that match TRBD1. In germline, CDR1 is MDHEN, CDR2 SYDVKM. CDR3 length: 15 residues. V was pared by 7 bases and J by 9 bases, with 11 bases of the junction left unmatched. The CDR3 is CASTGPGGIISPLHF. The CDR3 DNA reads TGTGCCAGCACGGGTCCAGGGGGCATTATTTCACCCCTCCACTTT.

This chain joins TRBV4-1 and TRBJ1-1, with unresolved D. Germline V lookup: CDR1 MGHRA, CDR2 YSYEKL. V gave up 0 bases and J gave up 4 bases, with 9 bases separating them. The CDR3 loop spans 14 amino acids. CDR3 region: CASSQETSPTEAFF. In DNA form, the CDR3 reads TGCGCCAGCAGCCAAGAGACAAGTCCCACTGAAGCTTTCTTT.

The rearrangement joins TRBV6-1 to TRBJ2-7; 12 nucleotides line up with TRBD1. This CDR3 has 15 residues. V was pared by 6 bases and J by 5 bases, with 8 bases of the junction left unmatched. CDR1 and CDR2 from the germline V gene are MNHNS and SASEGT. The CDR3 region is CASRSPGQGADEQYF. In nucleotides, the CDR3 is TGTGCCAGCAGAAGTCCGGGACAGGGGGCGGACGAGCAGTACTTC.

The chain is built from TRBV20-1 and TRBJ2-7, with 7 bases aligning to TRBD2. With 6 bases clipped from V and 12 bases from J, the junction kept 5 bases outside the gene matches. The germline CDR1 and CDR2 sequences are DFQATT and SNEGSKA (reference sequence). CDR3 length equals 9 residues. The CDR3 bases are TGCAGTGCAGGGACTATCCCGTACTTC. It is translated as CSAGTIPYF.

The chain joins TRBV5-1 to TRBJ2-7; D is ambiguous. Trimming took 3 bases from V and 3 from J, leaving 7 bases between them. Germline CDR1 SGHRS, CDR2 YFSETQ. The CDR3 sequence is 12 residues long. Here the CDR3 DNA reads TGCGCCAGCAGCTCAGACATCTACGAGCAGTACTTC. As protein: CASSSDIYEQYF.

The genes are TRBV19 and TRBJ2-7; 10 bases fit TRBD2. V lost 5 bases, J lost 3 bases, and 7 bases stayed unmatched. The CDR3 covers 15 residues. Per germline, CDR1 LNHDA and CDR2 SQIVND (reference sequence). For the CDR3, the DNA is TGTGCCAGTAGTCCAAGAGCGGGAGGGCGCTACGAGCAGTACTTC. It specifies CASSPRAGGRYEQYF.

The rearrangement uses TRBV18 and TRBJ2-7, with a tentative D call TRBD1 (5 bases). The V gene's germline CDR1 is KGHSH and CDR2 LQKENI. V was shortened by 6 bases and J by 4 bases, with 13 bases between the two germline ends. This CDR3 is 13 amino acids long. CDR3 in amino acids: CASSPGAVYEQYF. Here the CDR3 DNA reads TGTGCCAGCTCTCCTGGGGCAGTGTACGAGCAGTACTTC.

The chain combines TRBV10-1 with TRBJ2-5, with 7 bases matching TRBD2. The tail of the sequence fits TRBJ2-7 better, so the J call may be wrong. Germline values: CDR1 WNHNN, CDR2 SYGVQD (reference sequence). The CDR3 has 15 residues. In DNA form, the CDR3 reads TGCGCCAGCAGTGTAGGCCGCGGGGGCTCCTACGAGCAGTACTTC. It specifies CASSVGRGGSYEQYF.

CDR3 in DNA: TGTGCCAGCTCCGCGGGACAGGGGGGGACTGAAGCTTTCTTT. As protein: CASSAGQGGTEAFF. This rearrangement joins TRBV18 to TRBJ1-1; 11 bases map to TRBD1. Germline V gene data show CDR1 as KGHSH and CDR2 as LQKENI. J lost 5 bases, V lost 6 bases, and 5 bases had no gene match. The length of the CDR3 is 14 residues.

The rearrangement links TRBV5-1 to TRBJ1-1, with a tentative D call TRBD1 (6 bases). Germline loops: CDR1 SGHRS, CDR2 YFSETQ. Trimming shortened V by 4 bases and J by 1 base, and 14 bases separated the two germline ends. The CDR3 has 15 residues. The chain's CDR3 is CASSNDKTGNTEAFF. The CDR3 nucleotides are TGCGCCAGCAGCAACGATAAGACAGGGAACACTGAAGCTTTCTTT.

The chain links TRBV7-9 to TRBJ2-7; 8 bases line up with TRBD2. CDR3 length: 15 amino acids. With V trimmed by 0 bases and J by 5 bases, 6 bases remained unmatched. The germline V gene encodes CDR1 SEHNR and CDR2 FQNEAQ (reference sequence). The CDR3 loop is CASSLASGSYHEQYF. CDR3 bases: TGTGCCAGCAGCTTAGCGAGCGGGAGTTACCACGAGCAGTACTTC.

The chain combines TRBV7-9 with TRBJ2-7; TRBD1 might be the D (5 bases). The CDR3 sequence is 14 residues long. The germline V gene has CDR1 SEHNR and CDR2 FQNEAQ (reference sequence). Trimming cost V 3 bases and J 3 bases, with 12 bases left between them. The CDR3 nucleotides read TGTGCCAGCAGCTTTAGACAGAATAACTACGAGCAGTACTTC. Translated: CASSFRQNNYEQYF. The whole variable domain, filled in from reference TRBV7-9 and TRBJ2-7, reads DTGVSQNPRHKITKRGQNVTFRCDPISEHNRLYWYRQTLGQGPEFLTYFQNEAQLEKSRLLSDRFSAERPKGSFSTLEIQRTEQGDSAMYLCASSFRQNNYEQYFGPGTRLTVT.

The chain links TRBV7-9 to TRBJ2-5; 9 bases map to TRBD1. V shed 3 bases, J shed 11 bases, and the junction held 13 bases outside the gene matches. The CDR3 extends over 15 amino acids. Germline V gene lookup returns CDR1 SEHNR and CDR2 FQNEAQ (reference sequence). This chain's CDR3 is CASSFYRGQRWEQYF. CDR3 in DNA: TGTGCCAGCAGCTTTTACAGGGGGCAGAGGTGGGAGCAGTACTTC.

J is TRBJ2-1 and V is TRBV7-8; tentative D call: TRBD1 (5 bases). V was pared by 5 bases and J by 8 bases, with 10 bases between. Germline CDR1 SGHVS, CDR2 FQNEAQ. The length of the CDR3 is 12 residues. The CDR3 nucleotides read TGTGCCAGCAGCCCCAGGGTCCATGAGCAGTTCTTC. Residues: CASSPRVHEQFF.